Below, 12 T cell receptor beta chains from the same sample are listed, as sequenced in a study of Graves' ophthalmopathy and Graves' hyperthyroidism. RNA transcripts were the source from which TCR beta CDR3 regions were amplified. Amplification began with first-round RT-PCR using HTBI primers, then second-round multiplex PCR was performed. MiXCR, run by TCRdb on the multiplex PCR reads, gives a single entry per CDR3 protein. Of 400,000 to 500,000 distinct CDR3 sequences in the sample, roughly 21% are singletons; the top ten hold around 3.1%. Sequencing was carried out using peripheral blood. These receptors were obtained from a woman aged 18-35 years with stable Graves' hyperthyroidism.

Points on this clonotype: The junction departs from the called germline gene at one end, perhaps through a read error. V usage is TRBV11-2 and J usage is TRBJ2-2; TRBD1 might be the D (6 bases). The CDR3 is 13 residues long. The germline CDR1 and CDR2 sequences are SGHAT and FQNNGV. The DNA for the CDR3 is TGTGCCAGCAGTCTACAGGGTGCCGGGGAGCTGTGTTTT. It translates to CASSLQGAGELCF. Variable domain in full (rest from reference TRBV11-2 and TRBJ2-2): EAGVAQSPRYKIIEKRQSVAFWCNPISGHATLYWYQQILGQGPKLLIQFQNNGVVDDSQLPKDRFSAERLKGVDSTLKIQPAKLEDSAVYLCASSLQGAGELCFGEGSRLTVL.

V and J are TRBV25-1 and TRBJ1-6; TRBD1 matches at 9 bases. The CDR3 runs to 13 residues. CDR1 is MGHDK, CDR2 SYGVNS, per germline. With 6 bases clipped from V and 11 bases from J, the junction kept 5 bases outside the gene matches. The CDR3 coding sequence is TGTGCCAGCAGGGGACAGGGCATAACACCCCTCCACTTT. Protein sequence: CASRGQGITPLHF.

The sample holds a few counts of this clonotype. The rearrangement links TRBV3-1 to TRBJ1-2, with D uncertain. CDR1 LGHDT and CDR2 YNNKEL come from the germline V gene (reference sequence). This CDR3 spans 17 amino acids. Trimming left V 4 bases short and J 7 bases short, with 25 bases between. CDR3 in amino acids: CASSPAHGGSHAGGYTF. The CDR3 bases are TGTGCCAGCAGCCCCGCTCATGGCGGATCCCATGCGGGTGGCTACACCTTC.

The J gene is TRBJ1-2, the V gene TRBV6-2 or TRBV6-3; TRBD1 matches at 7 bases. V was pared by 4 bases and J by 9 bases, with 8 bases of the junction left unmatched. From germline, CDR1 is MNHEY and CDR2 SVGEGT. The CDR3 spans 13 residues. The CDR3 DNA sequence: TGTGCCAGCAGTTGCGGGACAGCCTCTTGCTACACCTTC. The encoded protein is CASSCGTASCYTF.

This clonotype was seen a handful of times. The chain employs TRBV30 and TRBJ2-2; 8 bases agree with TRBD1. The V and J ends lost 5 bases and 4 bases, in that order; junction bases with no gene match: 12. This CDR3 is built from 16 residues. In germline, CDR1 is GTSNPN, CDR2 SVGIG (reference sequence). The CDR3 coding sequence is TGTGCCTGGGCCTCCGGGACAGGAAAAATCACCGGGGAGCTGTTTTTT. Protein product: CAWASGTGKITGELFF.

The rearrangement uses TRBV6-1 and TRBJ2-7; 7 positions agree with TRBD1. Trimming took 6 bases from V and 2 from J; bases not matched to a gene: 7. The V gene's germline CDR1 is MNHNS and CDR2 SASEGT. The CDR3 extends over 14 amino acids. The CDR3 protein is CASSSQTGPYEQYF. The CDR3 DNA sequence: TGTGCCAGCAGCTCCCAGACAGGGCCCTACGAGCAGTACTTC.

In this sample, this clonotype turned up many times. The J gene is TRBJ1-2, the V gene TRBV11-2; 9 bases agree with TRBD1. The CDR3 extends over 15 amino acids. CDR1 is SGHAT and CDR2 is FQNNGV in the germline V gene. The junction had 3 bases not matched to a gene; V was cut back by 0 bases and J by 4 bases. The CDR3, as DNA: TGTGCCAGCAGCTTAGAGGGGACAGGGCGCTATGGCTACACCTTC. Its protein is CASSLEGTGRYGYTF.

This clonotype was recorded many times. The CDR3 DNA reads as TGCGCCAGCAGCTTGGTGGAGACCAACTCCTACGAGCAGTACTTC. Its translation is CASSLVETNSYEQYF. The V gene is TRBV5-1, the J gene TRBJ2-7; D uncertain. The germline gives CDR1 SGHRS, CDR2 YFSETQ. V lost 0 bases and J lost 0, with 10 bases in between. CDR3 length: 15 amino acids.

This clonotype was recorded at least ten times. The junction shows a germline mismatch at one end, possibly a read error. The CDR3: CASSRVGYNSYGQYF. DNA for the CDR3: TGTGCCAGCAGTCGAGTGGGTTATAACTCCTACGGGCAGTACTTC. The chain joins TRBV28 to TRBJ2-7, with D hard to call. Per germline, CDR1 MDHEN and CDR2 SYDVKM. The CDR3 extends over 15 amino acids.

J is TRBJ1-2 and V is TRBV6-1, with unresolved D. Germline values: CDR1 MNHNS, CDR2 SASEGT. V lost 4 bases, J lost 7 bases, and 10 bases lay in between. The CDR3 contains 12 residues. The CDR3 sequence: CASSVSYSGYTF. Written as DNA, the CDR3 is TGTGCCAGCAGTGTATCCTACAGTGGCTACACCTTC.

This clonotype was recorded at least ten times. CDR3 sequence reads: CASHNRGLVQYF. The DNA of the CDR3 is TGTGCCAGCCACAACAGGGGGTTGGTGCAGTACTTC. This chain connects TRBV2 to TRBJ2-7, with 8 nucleotides matching TRBD1. The CDR3 has 12 amino acids. CDR1 SNHLY and CDR2 FYNNEI come from the germline V gene. V gave up 8 bases and J gave up 9 bases; unmatched junction bases: 9.

The chain joins TRBV27 to TRBJ2-3; 9 nucleotides align to TRBD2. CDR1 is MNHEY, CDR2 SMNVEV, per germline (reference sequence). Losses at the gene ends were 7 bases for V and 4 bases for J; bases not matched to a gene: 6. This CDR3 has 14 amino acids. This CDR3 is CASTLAGKADTQYF. In nucleotides, the CDR3 is TGTGCCAGCACCCTAGCGGGGAAGGCAGATACGCAGTATTTT.